This T cell receptor (beta chain) was sequenced during a study of response to subunit inactivated influenza vaccine. This clonotype appeared a few times. TCRdb re-called the RT-PCR reads with MiXCR, one entry per CDR3 protein. In the table there are 150,000 to 200,000 distinct CDR3 sequences, about 12% of which are singletons. Trimming stripped 0 bases from V and 4 bases from J, with 13 bases between. Germline CDR1 ENHRY, CDR2 SYGVKD. The CDR3 sequence is 16 residues long. These data were also filed under a second study, of T cells expressing NK-cell markers. This second study says: The cDNA for TCR beta came from 5'RACE template switching with UMIs. Most of the eight sequenced donors tested HCMV-seropositive; one tested seronegative. Dominant NKG2C+ clonotype frequencies of 1.0-7.0% of CD8+ T cells were measured in about six donors. Topping the CD3+CD56-NKG2C+ fraction as well were these clonotypes, in a few donors.

This chain joins TRBV10-3 and TRBJ2-1; D remains ambiguous. This receptor was identified in a man in his fifties who received an inactivated influenza vaccine. The material was CD8+ T cells sorted from PBMCs, obtained 11 to 12 days after vaccination. CDR3 loop: CAISESKTGLYNEQFF. DNA for the CDR3: TGTGCCATCAGTGAGTCGAAGACTGGCCTTTACAATGAGCAGTTCTTC.